This entry lists 2 T cell receptor beta chains sequenced from one sample in a study of T cells in localized non-small cell lung cancer. Generated by immunoSEQ multiplex PCR, the TCRdb table keeps only in-frame clones and is missing some. The data hold 90,000 or so clones, with about 87% observed a single time. Sequenced material: peripheral blood, taken before any cancer treatment. Receptor source: a man between 40 and 75 years old with stage I squamous cell lung carcinoma.

This clone occurred a few times. The chain combines TRBV2 with TRBJ1-2, with D perhaps matching TRBD1 (5 bases). Germline V gene sequence: CDR1 SNHLY, CDR2 FYNNEI. V was cut by 8 bases and J by 9 bases, with 16 bases left in between. CDR3 size: 12 residues. The CDR3 DNA follows: TGTGCCAGCTGCTCGGACATATCGCGCTACACCTTC. This translates into CASCSDISRYTF.

The chain combines TRBV2 with TRBJ1-1; possibly TRBD1 for D (5 bases). CDR1 SNHLY and CDR2 FYNNEI come from the germline V gene. This CDR3 is 14 amino acids long. Trimming took 4 bases from V and 4 from J, leaving 13 bases between them. The chain's CDR3 is CASSGEIGGTEAFF. The DNA for the CDR3 is TGTGCCAGCAGTGGGGAGATTGGGGGCACTGAAGCTTTCTTT. Full variable domain (missing parts from reference TRBV2 and TRBJ1-1): EPEVTQTPSHQVTQMGQEVILRCVPISNHLYFYWYRQILGQKVEFLVSFYNNEISEKSEIFDDQFSVERPDGSNFTLKIRSTKLEDSAMYFCASSGEIGGTEAFFGQGTRLTVV.